This TCR beta chain was identified in a study of blood T cell repertoires in COVID-19. About the research overall: Specimens from acute and convalescent COVID-19 originated in the United States, Italy and Spain. PBMCs, B-cell-depleted T cells, or T cells provided the cDNA or gDNA that made up the material.

The CDR3 spans 17 residues. The V end was cut by 0 bases, the J end by 0 bases, with 12 bases between. Per the germline V gene, CDR1 is MNHNS and CDR2 is SASEGT. In the authors' workflow: Reference gene primer amplification gave nucleated cell count estimates. This table comes from immunoSEQ multiplex PCR, and its TCRdb copy is limited to in-frame clones, with some not included. The D gene and trimming were derived from the DNA, and the V and J assignments and clone size from that table. The sample records fewer than 150,000 clones, around 83% being singletons. The V and J genes are TRBV6-1 and TRBJ2-1; possible D gene TRBD2, 6 bases. Sequenced: peripheral blood. The sequence was collected from a human donor in a cohort sampled during active COVID-19. CDR3 DNA sequence: TGTGCCAGCAGTGAAGCGAGGGAGCGGGCCTCCTACAATGAGCAGTTCTTC. It yields the protein CASSEARERASYNEQFF.